One sample yielded the 23 T cell receptor beta chains listed below, sequenced in a study of molecular identifiers for immune sequencing clone quantification. MiXCR, applied by TCRdb to the PCR reads, yields one record per CDR3 protein. The sample yields 62,000 or so distinct CDR3 sequences, 18% seen once. Material for sequencing was naive CD8+ T cells from blood, with Jurkat cell RNA spiked in. Subset given: FACS-sorted CD8+CD4-CCR7+CD45RA+ naive T cells. These receptors originate from a human donor in good health. Some libraries in this study had Jurkat cell RNA spiked in.

As regards this clonotype: A clone one base away is much larger, so this may be a read error. The genes are TRBV6-6 and TRBJ1-1; the D is unclear. The CDR3 is 11 amino acids. Germline-derived CDR1 and CDR2 are MNHNY and SVGAGI (reference sequence). The chain's CDR3 is CASSENTEASF. CDR3 bases: TGTGCCAGCAGTGAGAACACTGAAGCTTCCTTT.

Only a few counts were recorded for this clonotype. CDR3 nucleotide sequence: TGTGCCAGCAGCCCAGGGAGGACAGGGAGAACCGGGGAGCTGTTTTTT. Amino acid sequence: CASSPGRTGRTGELFF. The chain carries TRBV12-3 or TRBV12-4 and TRBJ2-2; TRBD1 agrees at 8 bases. Trimming cost V 6 bases and J 5 bases; bases outside gene matches: 11. The CDR3 runs to 16 residues.

Concerning this clonotype itself: Possible read error: a much larger clone is one base away. The chain combines TRBV21-1 with TRBJ1-6; the table's D call, TRBD1, was not checked against the DNA. TRBV21-1 is a pseudogene. CDR3 length: 11 amino acids. The CDR3 bases are TGTACCAGGGGGCCGGGACAGGGGTTCCACTTT. Encoded protein: CTRGPGQGFHF.

The chain joins TRBV28 to TRBJ2-2, with 8 bases that match TRBD2. Trimming at V came to 6 bases and at J to 8 bases, leaving 14 bases not matched to a gene. This CDR3 contains 16 residues. CDR1 MDHEN and CDR2 SYDVKM come from the germline V gene. CDR3: CASSLAPSGRVGELFF. CDR3 DNA: TGTGCCAGCAGCTTAGCGCCGAGCGGGAGAGTGGGGGAGCTGTTTTTT.

This clonotype was counted at least ten times. The chain combines TRBV30 with TRBJ2-3; 11 positions agree with TRBD2. V shed 2 bases, J shed 0 bases, and the junction held 7 bases outside the gene matches. Germline CDR1 GTSNPN, CDR2 SVGIG (reference sequence). There are 17 residues in the CDR3. The CDR3 is CAWSSGLAGWSTDTQYF. DNA for the CDR3: TGTGCCTGGAGTTCCGGACTAGCGGGCTGGAGCACAGATACGCAGTATTTT.

This clonotype came up many times. A read error may produce the germline difference seen at one junction end. The V gene is TRBV20-1, the J gene TRBJ2-1; D gene uncertain. Germline loops: CDR1 DFQATT, CDR2 SNEGSKA (reference sequence). The CDR3 has 11 residues. CDR3 sequence: CGARVQHEQFF. CDR3 nucleotides: TGCGGTGCTAGAGTCCAGCATGAGCAGTTCTTC.

This clonotype was counted ten times or more. The chain combines TRBV20-1 with TRBJ2-2; no definite D call. The V and J ends lost 5 bases and 2 bases respectively, with 9 bases between them. In germline, CDR1 is DFQATT, CDR2 SNEGSKA (reference sequence). CDR3 length: 13 amino acids. Here the CDR3 DNA reads TGCAGTGCTGTCGGAGTTAACACCGGGGAGCTGTTTTTT. Translated: CSAVGVNTGELFF.

This clonotype was recorded at least ten times. The rearrangement joins TRBV3-1 to TRBJ2-1, with TRBD1 matching 7 bases. Losses at the gene ends were 3 bases for V and 1 base for J; bases not matched to a gene: 0. This CDR3 spans 14 amino acids. Germline-derived CDR1 and CDR2 are LGHDT and YNNKEL (reference sequence). CDR3 residues: CASSQTGSYNEQFF. CDR3 nucleotide sequence: TGTGCCAGCAGCCAGACAGGGTCCTACAATGAGCAGTTCTTC.

At least ten counts were recorded for this clonotype. This rearrangement joins TRBV6-5 to TRBJ2-7, with D unclear. Between the trimmed V and J ends, which lost 5 bases and 9 bases, there was a span of 14 bases. Germline V gene lookup returns CDR1 MNHEY and CDR2 SVGAGI. The CDR3 consists of 12 residues. CDR3 region: CASSSGYEGQYF. The CDR3 bases are TGTGCCAGCAGTAGTGGCTACGAAGGGCAGTACTTC.

This clonotype has a count of ten or more. The chain's CDR3 is CASNRLTGIITEAFF. The CDR3 nucleotides read TGTGCCAGCAATCGCCTAACAGGGATAATCACTGAAGCTTTCTTT. This sequence joins TRBV6-5 and TRBJ1-1; the D gene is possibly TRBD1 (6 bases). CDR1 is MNHEY, CDR2 SVGAGI, per germline. V was pared by 7 bases and J by 4 bases, with 19 bases between. This CDR3 is 15 amino acids long.

This clonotype was seen at least ten times. J is TRBJ2-7 and V is TRBV20-1; TRBD1 is a possible D gene (5 bases). The germline V and J ends were trimmed by 2 bases and 3 bases, with 8 bases remaining between them. CDR3 size: 12 residues. CDR1 and CDR2 (germline): DFQATT, SNEGSKA (reference sequence). CDR3 protein: CSARWQGYEQYF. The DNA of the CDR3 is TGCAGTGCTAGATGGCAGGGCTACGAGCAGTACTTC.

This clonotype occurred a few times. The chain carries TRBV13 and TRBJ2-1; 10 bases align to TRBD2. CDR1 and CDR2 (germline): PRHDT, FYEKMQ (reference sequence). V was pared by 3 bases and J by 8 bases, with 4 bases of the junction left unmatched. This CDR3 comprises 14 residues. This chain's CDR3 is CASSFRGTSDEQFF. CDR3 bases: TGTGCCAGCAGCTTTCGGGGGACTAGCGATGAGCAGTTCTTC.

This clonotype was counted at least ten times. This sequence joins TRBV3-1 and TRBJ1-1, with D unresolved. The germline V and J ends were trimmed by 4 bases and 5 bases, with 8 bases remaining between them. There are 12 residues in the CDR3. Germline V CDR1 and CDR2: LGHDT, YNNKEL (reference sequence). The CDR3 protein is CASSPDSTEAFF. The CDR3, as DNA: TGTGCCAGCAGCCCAGATTCGACTGAAGCTTTCTTT. Full variable domain (outside the CDR3, taken from reference TRBV3-1 and TRBJ1-1): DTAVSQTPKYLVTQMGNDKSIKCEQNLGHDTMYWYKQDSKKFLKIMFSYNNKELIINETVPNRFSPKSPDKAHLNLHINSLELGDSAVYFCASSPDSTEAFFGQGTRLTVV.

This clonotype counts as medium-sized. The J gene is TRBJ2-3, the V gene TRBV13; weak D call: TRBD2 (6 bases). The germline gives CDR1 PRHDT, CDR2 FYEKMQ (reference sequence). V lost 4 bases, J lost 4 bases, and 18 bases lay in between. CDR3 size: 16 residues. The CDR3 bases are TGTGCCAGCAGCTCCGTGTTTGGAGCTAGCGCAGATACGCAGTATTTT. Amino acid sequence: CASSSVFGASADTQYF.

This rearrangement joins TRBV7-9 to TRBJ2-2; D possibly corresponds to TRBD1 (6 bases). Germline V gives CDR1 SEHNR, CDR2 FQNEAQ (reference sequence). This CDR3 region has 15 residues. V was pared by 9 bases and J by 0 bases, with 14 bases between. The CDR3 nucleotides are TGTGCCAGGCCAGGGGACACCACGAACACCGGGGAGCTGTTTTTT. Translation: CARPGDTTNTGELFF.

This clonotype was observed a few times. The rearrangement joins TRBV15 to TRBJ2-7; possible D gene TRBD1, 5 bases. Germline V gives CDR1 LNHNV, CDR2 YYDKDF (reference sequence). The CDR3 is made up of 15 amino acids. V lost 7 bases and J 0 bases, leaving 16 bases between the germline ends. This CDR3 reads CATNPRVGASYEQYF. In DNA form, the CDR3 reads TGTGCCACCAATCCCCGGGTAGGGGCCTCCTACGAGCAGTACTTC.

As to this clonotype: With a much larger clone just one base away, this may be a read error. This chain uses TRBV9 with TRBJ2-2; D uncertain. Trimming left V 7 bases short and J 7 bases short, with 14 bases between. Germline V gene data show CDR1 as SGDLS and CDR2 as YYNGEE. CDR3 size: 13 residues. The CDR3 sequence is CASGPHQGGELFF. The CDR3, as DNA: TGTGCCAGCGGCCCCCATCAAGGCGGGGAGCTGTTTTTT.

This clonotype was seen repeatedly, ten times or more. The chain uses TRBV12-3 or TRBV12-4 and TRBJ2-2; D unresolved. This CDR3 comprises 16 residues. V was pared by 6 bases and J by 4 bases, with 18 bases between. The CDR3 DNA is TGTGCCAGCAGGACTCCCGAAGGTTTTGTCACCGGGGAGCTGTTTTTT. Residues: CASRTPEGFVTGELFF.

As concerns this clonotype: A much larger clone lies a single base off, so this may be a read error. V usage is TRBV7-6 and J usage is TRBJ1-5; possibly TRBD1 for D (5 bases). This CDR3 is built from 16 residues. Per germline, CDR1 SGHVS and CDR2 FNYEAQ. The CDR3 here is CAGSLWGGTSNQPQHF. CDR3 nucleotide sequence: TGTGCCGGCAGCTTATGGGGAGGGACGAGCAATCAGCCCCAGCATTTT.

On this clonotype: A read error is likely, as this CDR3 ends without the conserved phenylalanine or tryptophan. The chain has TRBV7-2 and TRBJ1-5; TRBD1 is a possible D gene (5 bases). V was shortened by 5 bases and J by 3 bases, with 14 bases between the two germline ends. The CDR3 is 15 residues long. Germline loops: CDR1 SGHTA, CDR2 FQGNSA. CDR3 residues: CASSAGGGDNQPQHS. As DNA, the CDR3 is TGTGCCAGCAGCGCCGGTGGGGGGGACAATCAGCCCCAGCATTCT.

This clonotype has at least ten counts. The genes are TRBV29-1 and TRBJ1-1; no clear D gene. Germline CDR1 SQVTM, CDR2 ANQGSEA. This CDR3 region has 13 residues. Trimming took off 4 bases at V and 0 bases at J, with 9 bases between the two ends. CDR3 sequence reads: CSVGVLMNTEAFF. The CDR3 nucleotides are TGCAGCGTTGGCGTCCTAATGAACACTGAAGCTTTCTTT.

This clonotype was found many times. The chain couples TRBV4-1 to TRBJ2-5; no firm D call. Deletions cut 5 bases from V and 3 bases from J, with 10 bases between. Germline loops: CDR1 MGHRA, CDR2 YSYEKL. The CDR3 extends over 13 amino acids. DNA of the CDR3: TGCGCCAGCAGCTCGCCCTATGAAGAGACCCAGTACTTC. Translation: CASSSPYEETQYF.

This clonotype has a count of ten or more. The chain couples TRBV30 to TRBJ1-4; D is unresolved. CDR1 is GTSNPN and CDR2 is SVGIG in the germline V gene (reference sequence). V lost 1 base and J 11 bases, leaving 8 bases between the germline ends. This CDR3 contains 11 residues. CDR3 protein: CAWSDVEKLFF. For the CDR3, the DNA is TGTGCCTGGAGTGATGTGGAGAAACTGTTTTTT.